The 27 T cell receptor beta chains listed next were all sequenced from one sample in a study of Graves' ophthalmopathy and Graves' hyperthyroidism (dated by TCRdb to the late 2010s). Data came from an Illumina HiSeq 2000. For repertoire sequencing, the TCR beta CDR3 regions were amplified from RNA transcripts. The first round was an RT-PCR using HTBI primers with the Qiagen OneStep RT-PCR kit, and this first round was followed by a second-round multiplex PCR, then size selection and purification. The public reads were reanalyzed by TCRdb: fastp trimming at Q25, MiXCR alignment, in-frame beta chains only. Identical CDR3 protein sequences are pooled into one entry, listed with their most common genes and DNA. In this sample the table shows over a million distinct CDR3 sequences, 35% to 45% of which occur a single time. Jointly, the top ten make up around 10% of the sample. The material sequenced was peripheral blood or thyroid tissue (not recorded which). Every receptor here comes from an adult man with Graves' hyperthyroidism.

This clonotype was detected a few times. J is TRBJ1-5 and V is TRBV12-3 or TRBV12-4; 10 bases are a match to TRBD1. The CDR3 runs to 14 residues. V dropped 5 bases and J dropped 6; count of bases not matched to a gene: 4. CDR3 bases: TGTGCCAGCAGTACCAGACAGGGGGCTCAGCCCCAGCATTTT. Translated: CASSTRQGAQPQHF.

A word on this clonotype: A much bigger clone sits one base away, suggesting this may be a read error. The V call is TRBV2, the J call TRBJ1-2; 8 nucleotides agree with TRBD1. The CDR3 covers 13 residues. CDR1 and CDR2 (germline): SNHLY, FYNNEI. V trimming: 8 bases; J trimming: 8 bases; junction bases outside the gene matches: 10. The CDR3, as DNA: TGTGCCAGCGCCCTAGACAGGGGAGTCGGCTACACCTTC. As protein: CASALDRGVGYTF.

This clonotype was detected once. The gene calls are TRBV14 and TRBJ1-2; no clear D. The CDR3 runs 14 residues. From germline, CDR1 is SGHDN and CDR2 FVKESK. V was pared by 3 bases and J by 12 bases, with 20 bases between. The DNA for the CDR3 is TGTGCCAGCAGCCACTCCGGACCCACACTGGGAAACACCTTC. Translation: CASSHSGPTLGNTF.

Concerning this clonotype: Compared with germline, one end of the junction differs, possibly owing to a read error. This chain joins TRBV4-3 and TRBJ2-7, with 8 bases lining up with TRBD1. The germline gives CDR1 LGHNA, CDR2 YSLEER. The CDR3 is 13 residues long. The DNA of the CDR3 is TGCGCCAGCAGTCAAGGCCAGGGGGCCGAGCAGTACTTC. Residues: CASSQGQGAEQYF.

The chain couples TRBV4-2 to TRBJ2-5, with TRBD2 identical over 7 bases. V trimming: 2 bases; J trimming: 1 base; junction bases outside the gene matches: 4. From germline, CDR1 is LGHNA and CDR2 YNFKEQ. CDR3 size: 15 residues. The CDR3 is CASSQQAGTQETQYF. The CDR3 nucleotides are TGTGCCAGCAGCCAACAAGCGGGGACCCAAGAGACCCAGTACTTC.

V is TRBV29-1 and J is TRBJ1-5; no clear D. The CDR3 consists of 13 residues. Germline V gene data show CDR1 as SQVTM and CDR2 as ANQGSEA. V was clipped by 3 bases and J by 5 bases, with 11 bases between them. The CDR3: CSVDVRFDQPQHF. The CDR3 nucleotides are TGCAGCGTTGACGTCAGGTTTGATCAGCCCCAGCATTTT.

This chain uses TRBV7-2 with TRBJ1-4; TRBD1 aligns across 10 bases. Germline lookup yields CDR1 SGHTA and CDR2 FQGNSA. This CDR3 comprises 16 residues. V gave up 4 bases and J gave up 8 bases; unmatched junction bases: 10. The CDR3 DNA reads as TGTGCCAGCAGCTGGGCAGAGACAGGGGGCGGAGAAAAACTGTTTTTT. It codes for CASSWAETGGGEKLFF.

This clonotype was found many times. The chain has TRBV5-1 and TRBJ2-7, with TRBD1 matching over 7 bases. The V and J ends lost 7 bases and 0 bases, in that order; junction bases with no gene match: 7. The CDR3 contains 14 residues. Looked up from germline, CDR1 is SGHRS and CDR2 is YFSETQ. The CDR3 sequence is CASHRDSFSYEQYF. In DNA, the CDR3 is TGCGCCAGCCATCGGGACAGTTTCTCCTACGAGCAGTACTTC.

Points on this clonotype: Just one base apart from a much larger clone, this may be a read error. The chain combines TRBV7-2 with TRBJ1-5, with a weak D call TRBD1 (5 bases). Germline CDR1 is SGHTA and CDR2 is FQGNSA. Trimming removed 6 bases from V and 1 base from J, with 16 bases in between. The CDR3 consists of 16 residues. This chain's CDR3 is CASRPSARQSNQPQHF. The CDR3 DNA reads TGTGCCAGCAGACCATCTGCCCGACAGAGCAATCAGCCCCAGCATTTT.

This clonotype has only a few counts. The chain couples TRBV5-4 to TRBJ2-7; D is possibly TRBD1 (5 bases). V shed 0 bases and J shed 5 bases, with 9 bases lying between them. Per germline, CDR1 SGHNT and CDR2 YYREEE (reference sequence). This CDR3 contains 13 residues. CDR3 in amino acids: CASSLARVHEQYF. Written as DNA, the CDR3 is TGTGCCAGCAGCTTGGCCAGGGTCCACGAGCAGTACTTC.

This clonotype was seen many times. The rearrangement joins TRBV15 to TRBJ2-5; 9 bases map to TRBD1. With 8 bases clipped from V and 7 bases from J, the junction kept 11 bases outside the gene matches. The CDR3 is 14 amino acids. The V gene's germline CDR1 is LNHNV and CDR2 YYDKDF (reference sequence). The chain's CDR3 is CATHPGTGKGTQYF. The CDR3 DNA follows: TGTGCCACCCACCCCGGGACAGGGAAGGGGACCCAGTACTTC. Filled out from reference TRBV15 and TRBJ2-5, the complete variable domain reads DAMVIQNPRYQVTQFGKPVTLSCSQTLNHNVMYWYQQKSSQAPKLLFHYYDKDFNNEADTPDNFQSRRPNTSFCFLDIRSPGLGDTAMYLCATHPGTGKGTQYFGPGTRLLVL.

Of note for this clonotype: A much larger clonotype is one base distant, so this may be a read error. The V call is TRBV25-1, the J call TRBJ2-5; D assignment may be TRBD1 or TRBD2 (5 bases each). Germline values: CDR1 MGHDK, CDR2 SYGVNS. The CDR3 has 14 residues. This CDR3 is CTSSRGTNQETQYF. CDR3 sequence (DNA): TGTACCAGCAGCCGAGGGACCAACCAAGAGACCCAGTACTTC.

The chain links TRBV9 to TRBJ1-2; D possibly corresponds to TRBD1 (5 bases). The CDR3 has 15 amino acids. The V gene lost 7 bases and the J gene lost 3 bases, with 19 bases spanning the gap. Germline CDR1 and CDR2: SGDLS and YYNGEE. Here the CDR3 DNA reads TGTGCCAGCTCACCACCCGCGGGGCGCGACTATGGCTACACCTTC. It specifies CASSPPAGRDYGYTF.

This clonotype was counted at least ten times. This chain connects TRBV5-8 to TRBJ1-1; 7 positions agree with TRBD1. This CDR3 is built from 15 residues. CDR1 and CDR2 from the germline V gene are SGHTS and YDEGEE. Germline trimming cut 4 bases from V and 2 bases from J; bases unmatched to any gene: 8. CDR3 sequence reads: CASSPKTGSNTEAFF. The CDR3 region has the DNA TGTGCCAGCAGCCCAAAGACAGGGTCTAACACTGAAGCTTTCTTT.

Concerning this clonotype itself: This may be a read error, as it is one base from a much larger clone. The chain couples TRBV12-3 or TRBV12-4 to TRBJ2-5; tentatively, D is TRBD2 (6 bases). This CDR3 has 13 amino acids. V dropped 1 base and J dropped 8 bases, with 11 bases sitting between them. In DNA form, the CDR3 reads TGTGCCAGCAGTTTAGGGGGGGAGGCAACCCAGTACTTC. This gives the protein CASSLGGEATQYF.

This clonotype appeared many times. The J gene is TRBJ2-7, the V gene TRBV2; TRBD2 agrees at 8 bases. The CDR3 totals 14 residues. CDR1 is SNHLY, CDR2 FYNNEI, per germline. The V gene end was trimmed by 5 bases and the J gene end by 2 bases; junction bases not matched to a gene: 5. CDR3 protein: CASSTGTRAYEQYF. DNA for the CDR3: TGTGCCAGCAGTACCGGGACTAGGGCCTACGAGCAGTACTTC.

The chain couples TRBV19 to TRBJ1-1; 8 bases line up with TRBD1. CDR3 length: 15 residues. V lost 6 bases, J lost 1 base, and 7 bases stayed unmatched. The germline gives CDR1 LNHDA, CDR2 SQIVND (reference sequence). The chain's CDR3 is CASSRGRSTNTEAFF. CDR3 nucleotides: TGTGCCAGTAGCAGGGGGCGGTCTACGAACACTGAAGCTTTCTTT.

There are many counts of this clonotype. J is TRBJ2-7 and V is TRBV20-1; 11 bases are shared with TRBD1. The CDR3 runs to 15 residues. Germline assignment: CDR1 DFQATT and CDR2 SNEGSKA (reference sequence). V lost 5 bases and J lost 6; bases outside the gene matches: 12. DNA for the CDR3: TGCAGTGCTGAAACCGGGGGGACAGGGGGAGGCGAGCAGTACTTC. Its protein product is CSAETGGTGGGEQYF.

This chain connects TRBV2 to TRBJ2-7, with 11 bases matching TRBD2. The germline V gene encodes CDR1 SNHLY and CDR2 FYNNEI. V trimming: 7 bases; J trimming: 2 bases; junction bases outside the gene matches: 7. CDR3 size: 15 residues. The CDR3 spells CASKKLAGVAYEQYF. The DNA for the CDR3 is TGTGCCAGCAAGAAACTAGCGGGAGTTGCCTACGAGCAGTACTTC.

CDR3 protein: CASSHPEQGRGTEAFF. The CDR3 DNA reads TGCGCCAGCAGCCACCCGGAACAGGGGAGGGGAACTGAAGCTTTCTTT. V is TRBV10-2 and J is TRBJ1-1; 7 nucleotides match TRBD1. Trimming removed 6 bases from V and 5 bases from J; junction bases left unmatched: 15. The CDR3 runs 16 residues. Germline values: CDR1 WSHSY, CDR2 SAAADI.

This clonotype has more than one count but fewer than ten. The chain is built from TRBV14 and TRBJ1-1, with D perhaps TRBD1 (6 bases). With 1 base removed from V and 4 bases from J, the gap between germline ends came to 16 bases. The CDR3 has 16 amino acids. CDR1 is SGHDN, CDR2 FVKESK, per germline. In nucleotides, the CDR3 is TGTGCCAGCAGCCAAGTTCAGGGGCTGGGGAGCACTGAAGCTTTCTTT. It yields the protein CASSQVQGLGSTEAFF. Full variable domain (rest looked up from reference TRBV14 and TRBJ1-1): EAGVTQFPSHSVIEKGQTVTLRCDPISGHDNLYWYRRVMGKEIKFLLHFVKESKQDESGMPNNRFLAERTGGTYSTLKVQPAELEDSGVYFCASSQVQGLGSTEAFFGQGTRLTVV.

V and J are TRBV2 and TRBJ2-7, with 8 bases aligning to TRBD2. The J segment lost 0 bases and the V segment lost 1 base, leaving 5 bases of the junction unmatched. The germline CDR1 and CDR2 sequences are SNHLY and FYNNEI. The CDR3 is made up of 16 amino acids. The CDR3: CASSEVRGRISYEQYF. Written as DNA, the CDR3 is TGTGCCAGCAGTGAAGTACGCGGGAGGATCTCCTACGAGCAGTACTTC.

This clonotype was recorded at least ten times. The V and J genes are TRBV4-3 and TRBJ2-7, with D uncertain. The CDR3 contains 13 residues. Germline V lookup: CDR1 LGHNA, CDR2 YSLEER. V was pared by 0 bases and J by 3 bases, with 6 bases between. The CDR3 sequence is CASSQERFYEQYF. CDR3 bases: TGCGCCAGCAGCCAAGAAAGGTTCTACGAGCAGTACTTC.

This clonotype showed up just a few times. V gene TRBV5-4 combines with J gene TRBJ2-6; the D gene is possibly TRBD2 (6 bases). This CDR3 has 16 residues. Germline values: CDR1 SGHNT, CDR2 YYREEE (reference sequence). Between the trimmed V and J ends, which lost 4 bases and 0 bases, there was a span of 11 bases. The CDR3 DNA reads TGTGCCAGCAGCACGGGACTGCACTCTGGGGCCAACGTCCTGACTTTC. Translation: CASSTGLHSGANVLTF. Combining the CDR3 with reference TRBV5-4 and TRBJ2-6 gives the whole variable domain ETGVTQSPTHLIKTRGQQVTLRCSSQSGHNTVSWYQQALGQGPQFIFQYYREEENGRGNFPPRFSGLQFPNYSSELNVNALELDDSALYLCASSTGLHSGANVLTFGAGSRLTVL.

The table lists this clonotype with many counts. The chain recombines TRBV7-3 with TRBJ2-6, with a possible D match to TRBD1 (6 bases). This CDR3 comprises 19 residues. Trimming took off 4 bases at V and 0 bases at J, with 19 bases between the two ends. Per the germline V gene, CDR1 is SGHTA and CDR2 is FQGTGA. CDR3 DNA: TGTGCCAGCAGCTCAACTCCCGGGACAAGCCACTCTGGGGCCAACGTCCTGACTTTC. Encoded protein: CASSSTPGTSHSGANVLTF.

This chain links TRBV20-1 with TRBJ2-7; D is unclear. The CDR3 has 14 amino acids. V was clipped by 0 bases and J by 0 bases, with 9 bases between them. Germline V gives CDR1 DFQATT, CDR2 SNEGSKA (reference sequence). The DNA for the CDR3 is TGCAGTGCTAGAGATCCACCGAACTCCTACGAGCAGTACTTC. Amino acid sequence: CSARDPPNSYEQYF.

In this sample, this clonotype turned up many times. The chain has TRBV6-5 and TRBJ1-5; TRBD1 matches at 9 bases. There are 16 residues in the CDR3. Trimming at V came to 5 bases and at J to 1 base, leaving 6 bases not matched to a gene. Germline assignment: CDR1 MNHEY and CDR2 SVGAGI. In nucleotides, the CDR3 is TGTGCCAGCAGTCCCATCGGACAGGGGAGCAATCAGCCCCAGCATTTT. Translation gives CASSPIGQGSNQPQHF.